These 17 T cell receptor beta chains came from one sample sequenced in a study. TCRdb re-derived calls from the 5' RACE reads in MiXCR, one entry per CDR3 protein. The sample carries about 32,000 distinct CDR3 sequences, less than 25% recorded once. The material sequenced was memory CD4+ T cells sorted from blood. The subset here: memory CD4+ T cells, CD4+CD45RO+CD25-. The receptors originated from a female donor with breast cancer.

This clonotype was recorded a few times. The rearrangement uses TRBV11-1 and TRBJ2-2; TRBD2 aligns across 9 bases. Germline loops: CDR1 SGHAT, CDR2 FQDESV (reference sequence). This CDR3 contains 17 residues. The J segment lost 3 bases and the V segment lost 6 bases, leaving 11 bases of the junction unmatched. The CDR3, as DNA: TGTGCCAGCAGTTCCGTGGCGGGAGGGCCCGACACCGGGGAGCTGTTTTTT. Encoded protein: CASSSVAGGPDTGELFF.

This clonotype was observed a handful of times. The V gene is TRBV3-1, the J gene TRBJ2-5, with 12 nucleotides matching TRBD2. The trim removed 5 bases at V and 2 bases at J, leaving 12 bases unmatched. The germline V gene has CDR1 LGHDT and CDR2 YNNKEL (reference sequence). CDR3 length: 18 amino acids. The CDR3, as DNA: TGTGCCAGCAGCGACATTAGAGCGACTAGCGGGGGACAAGAGACCCAGTACTTC. This sequence encodes CASSDIRATSGGQETQYF.

With regard to this clonotype: Compared with germline, one end of the junction differs, possibly owing to a read error. The chain is built from TRBV7-3 and TRBJ2-7, with 10 bases lining up with TRBD1. This CDR3 comprises 14 residues. Germline CDR1 SGHTA, CDR2 FQGTGA. The CDR3 nucleotides read TGTGCCAGCAGCGCGACAGGGGGCGGATTCGAGCGGTACTTC. It is translated as CASSATGGGFERYF. Using reference TRBV7-3 and TRBJ2-7 for the parts outside the CDR3, the full variable domain is GAGVSQTPSNKVTEKGKYVELRCDPISGHTALYWYRQSLGQGPEFLIYFQGTGAADDSGLPNDRFFAVRPEGSVSTLKIQRTERGDSAVYLCASSATGGGFERYFGPGTRLTVT.

This clonotype was found many times. This chain connects TRBV28 to TRBJ2-2; no clear D gene. The CDR3 loop spans 15 amino acids. From germline, CDR1 is MDHEN and CDR2 SYDVKM. The V and J ends lost 3 bases and 4 bases respectively, with 12 bases between them. This CDR3 reads CASSFLGRSTGELFF. CDR3 in DNA: TGTGCCAGCAGTTTCCTCGGACGGAGCACCGGGGAGCTGTTTTTT.

The chain is built from TRBV4-1 and TRBJ2-7; D not certain. CDR1 and CDR2 (germline): MGHRA, YSYEKL. The germline V and J ends were trimmed by 3 bases and 0 bases, with 9 bases remaining between them. This CDR3 has 14 amino acids. This chain's CDR3 is CASSQGPASYEQYF. The CDR3 DNA follows: TGCGCCAGCAGCCAGGGCCCAGCCTCCTACGAGCAGTACTTC.

This clonotype was recorded at least ten times. The chain carries TRBV20-1 and TRBJ2-1; TRBD1 is a possible D gene (6 bases). Germline CDR1 reads DFQATT; CDR2 reads SNEGSKA (reference sequence). The CDR3 length is 17 residues. V was pared by 0 bases and J by 5 bases, with 20 bases between. The CDR3 here is CSARDWGGRGLNNEQFF. The CDR3 DNA is TGCAGTGCTAGAGATTGGGGCGGCAGGGGCCTGAACAATGAGCAGTTCTTC.

This clonotype has just a few counts. In nucleotides, the CDR3 is TGTGCCAGCACCGGGACAGCCCCCGTTGGGCAGTACTTC. This translates into CASTGTAPVGQYF. This chain joins TRBV6-1 and TRBJ2-7; TRBD1 agrees at 7 bases. Germline-derived CDR1 and CDR2 are MNHNS and SASEGT. J was trimmed by 9 bases and V by 7 bases; bases with no gene match: 12. This CDR3 comprises 13 residues.

This rearrangement joins TRBV6-2 or TRBV6-3 to TRBJ1-5; D perhaps matches TRBD1 (5 bases). V shed 4 bases and J shed 7 bases, with 14 bases lying between them. This CDR3 spans 14 amino acids. Germline CDR1 MNHEY, CDR2 SVGEGT. DNA of the CDR3: TGTGCCAGCAGTTGCGGGGCGATGGGACAGCCCCAGCATTTT. Encoded protein: CASSCGAMGQPQHF.

The rearrangement joins TRBV6-2 or TRBV6-3 to TRBJ2-5; D not certain. V lost 5 bases, J lost 5 bases, and 9 bases lay in between. This CDR3 has 12 residues. The germline gives CDR1 MNHEY, CDR2 SVGEGT. CDR3: CASSLIGETQYF. The CDR3 bases are TGTGCCAGCAGTCTGATCGGCGAGACCCAGTACTTC.

This clonotype has a count of ten or more. This sequence joins TRBV6-2 or TRBV6-3 and TRBJ2-1; no firm D call. Germline V gene sequence: CDR1 MNHEY, CDR2 SVGEGT. The V and J ends lost 7 bases and 6 bases respectively, with 7 bases between them. CDR3 size: 11 residues. CDR3 amino acids: CASTPGNEQFF. Here the CDR3 DNA reads TGTGCCAGCACCCCGGGCAATGAGCAGTTCTTC.

The chain is built from TRBV9 and TRBJ1-1; possible D gene TRBD1, 5 bases. CDR1 and CDR2 (germline): SGDLS, YYNGEE. CDR3 length: 20 amino acids. Trimming pared 3 bases from V and 6 bases from J, leaving 33 bases between. The CDR3 is CASSAGGTPLKRGQRAEAFF. For the CDR3, the DNA is TGTGCCAGCAGCGCCGGTGGGACCCCCTTGAAGCGGGGCCAGAGGGCTGAAGCTTTCTTT.

The rearrangement joins TRBV6-5 to TRBJ1-5; 7 nucleotides align to TRBD1. The CDR3 contains 13 residues. V was pared by 6 bases and J by 5 bases, with 4 bases of the junction left unmatched. Germline V gives CDR1 MNHEY, CDR2 SVGAGI. This CDR3 is CASSRQGYQPQHF. CDR3 nucleotides: TGTGCCAGCAGCCGACAGGGCTATCAGCCCCAGCATTTT.

This clonotype was seen repeatedly, ten times or more. The chain uses TRBV7-3 and TRBJ2-1; 7 nucleotides agree with TRBD1. The length of the CDR3 is 14 residues. V shed 4 bases and J 4 bases; nucleotides not matched to a gene: 4. Germline CDR1 reads SGHTA; CDR2 reads FQGTGA. Here the CDR3 reads CASSSDRSYNEQFF. The CDR3 DNA reads TGTGCCAGCAGCTCGGACAGGAGTTACAATGAGCAGTTCTTC.

The rearrangement links TRBV5-5 to TRBJ2-7, with D unclear. This CDR3 is 15 amino acids long. Between the trimmed V and J ends, which lost 4 bases and 5 bases, there was a span of 19 bases. CDR1 is SGHKS and CDR2 is YYEKEE in the germline V gene (reference sequence). The CDR3 DNA sequence: TGTGCCAGCAGCAAATTAGGGCAGCCCGCAGACGAGCAGTACTTC. Its protein is CASSKLGQPADEQYF.

By sample share, this clonotype is medium-sized (0.01 to 0.1%). This chain joins TRBV20-1 and TRBJ2-5; unclear D gene. V was trimmed by 6 bases and J by 10 bases, leaving 12 bases between them. This CDR3 spans 10 amino acids. CDR1 is DFQATT and CDR2 is SNEGSKA in the germline V gene (reference sequence). Here the CDR3 reads CSAVGMDQYF. As DNA, the CDR3 is TGCAGTGCGGTTGGTATGGACCAGTACTTC.

This chain uses TRBV9 with TRBJ2-2; the match to TRBD2 covers 9 bases. V lost 4 bases to trimming and J lost 2 bases; unmatched junction nucleotides: 15. Germline CDR1 reads SGDLS; CDR2 reads YYNGEE. This CDR3 is built from 19 residues. In DNA form, the CDR3 reads TGTGCCAGCAGCCCTATGGCTAGCGGGACCCACCTCAACACCGGGGAGCTGTTTTTT. It translates to CASSPMASGTHLNTGELFF.

The chain couples TRBV20-1 to TRBJ2-1; possible D gene TRBD1, 6 bases. There are 12 residues in the CDR3. Germline values: CDR1 DFQATT, CDR2 SNEGSKA (reference sequence). Trimming took 6 bases from V and 8 from J, leaving 14 bases between them. CDR3 protein: CSATDRYDEQFF. As DNA, the CDR3 is TGCAGTGCCACGGACAGATACGATGAGCAGTTCTTC.